The entry below describes one T cell receptor (beta chain). Trimming cost V 4 bases and J 2 bases; bases outside gene matches: 5. The length of the CDR3 is 16 residues. Looked up from germline, CDR1 is LNHDA and CDR2 is SQIVND (reference sequence). As to treatment: roughly 20 received Ad26.COV2.S at low or high dose, single or two shots; 5 received placebo; per-sample allocation not given. It was on day 63 after the first vaccine or placebo injection that samples were taken. The data belong to a study of Ad26.COV2.S vaccination and SARS-CoV-2 variants. Study-wide background: Doses of Ad26.COV2.S were injected into muscle once or twice, 56 days apart.

Repertoires were generated with immunoSEQ multiplex PCR, while TCRdb's copy carries only in-frame clones and drops some. Among some 350,000 clones listed, about 85% were seen once. Sequences were derived from peripheral blood, sampled in a trial of Ad26.COV2.S vaccine versus placebo. This chain joins TRBV19 and TRBJ2-6; 7 bases align to TRBD1. The TCR was taken from a person between 18 and 65 years old who received the Ad26.COV2.S COVID-19 vaccine or a placebo. The CDR3, as DNA: TGTGCCAGTAGTACCCTTCAGGGGGCTGGGGCCAACGTCCTGACTTTC. It encodes CASSTLQGAGANVLTF.